This T cell receptor (beta chain) was sequenced for a study of shared clonotypes between healthy human individuals. A word on this clone: Its antigen remains unknown.

Study observations and caveats: Among the subsets, naive ones generally showed larger estimated richness than memory ones.

Generated by immunoSEQ multiplex PCR, the TCRdb table keeps only in-frame clones and is missing some. This table has hundreds of thousands of clones, roughly 96% appearing once. The clonotype comes from a young man in good health. The sample comprised memory CD8+ T cells sorted from blood. Subset defined: CD45RO+ cells pooled with CCR7-negative TemRA cells.

The CDR3 protein is CASSTRGSEQYF. The CDR3 nucleotides are TGTGCCAGCAGTACCCGGGGGAGCGAGCAGTACTTC. The V call is TRBV2, the J call TRBJ2-7; D is perhaps TRBD2 (6 bases). With 5 bases removed from V and 6 bases from J, the gap between germline ends came to 11 bases. CDR1 is SNHLY and CDR2 is FYNNEI in the germline V gene. The CDR3 covers 12 residues.